This TCR beta chain was captured by sequencing in a study of blood T cell repertoires in COVID-19. On the study more broadly: The samples span acute and convalescent COVID-19 from the United States, Italy and Spain. T cells, B-cell-depleted T cells, or PBMCs supplied cDNA or gDNA.

Authors' analysis steps: Using reference gene primer amplification, nucleated cell counts were estimated. Sequenced by immunoSEQ multiplex PCR; TCRdb stores in-frame clones only, minus some. V, J and clone size reflect that table, while D and trimming were determined from the DNA. The sample lists about 90,000 clones, 80% to 85% occurring once. CDR1 MNHEY and CDR2 SMNVEV come from the germline V gene (reference sequence). The junction had 11 bases not matched to a gene; V was cut back by 6 bases and J by 4 bases. This CDR3 is built from 16 residues. The chain links TRBV27 to TRBJ2-3; 9 bases are shared with TRBD1. This TCR was sampled from a man in his sixties with acute or convalescent COVID-19. Sequencing input: peripheral blood. This chain's CDR3 is CASRAYRGQGADTQYF. CDR3 nucleotide sequence: TGTGCCAGCAGGGCTTACAGGGGGCAAGGTGCAGATACGCAGTATTTT.